These 26 T cell receptor beta chains share one sample of origin, sequenced in a study of identical twins. TCRdb used MiXCR to reprocess the 5' RACE reads, holding one entry per CDR3 protein. The sample lists around 490,000 distinct CDR3 sequences; 15% were seen once. The same data also went into a second study, on yellow fever vaccine responses in identical twins.

Sequenced sample: CD4+ T cells sorted from blood. The receptors stem from a woman between 18 and 30 years old in good health.

This sequence joins TRBV12-3 or TRBV12-4 and TRBJ1-2; 9 nucleotides agree with TRBD1. This CDR3 is 14 amino acids long. V shed 6 bases and J 6 bases; nucleotides not matched to a gene: 8. The CDR3 reads CASRPGQGWHGYTF. For the CDR3, the DNA is TGTGCCAGCAGGCCGGGACAGGGCTGGCATGGCTACACCTTC.

This clonotype was counted a few times. The CDR3 DNA reads as TGTGCCAGTAGTATAGGAAGAGGACACAGCAATCAGCCCCAGCATTTT. Its translation is CASSIGRGHSNQPQHF. The rearrangement uses TRBV19 and TRBJ1-5; D possibly corresponds to TRBD1 (5 bases). The germline gives CDR1 LNHDA, CDR2 SQIVND (reference sequence). The V gene lost 1 base and the J gene lost 1 base, with 11 bases spanning the gap. The CDR3 contains 16 residues.

This clonotype has only a few counts. The J gene is TRBJ2-3, the V gene TRBV10-3; no reliable D call. Looked up from germline, CDR1 is ENHRY and CDR2 is SYGVKD. Trimming stripped 10 bases from V and 0 bases from J, with 11 bases between. The CDR3 runs to 13 residues. The CDR3 reads CATRVGSTDTQYF. The CDR3, as DNA: TGTGCCACCCGGGTGGGAAGCACAGATACGCAGTATTTT.

At least ten counts were recorded for this clonotype. This sequence joins TRBV4-1 and TRBJ2-3; 9 bases align to TRBD1. The CDR3 runs to 16 residues. The ends lost 2 bases at V and 5 bases at J; junction bases unmatched: 8. CDR1 and CDR2 (germline): MGHRA, YSYEKL. The CDR3 coding sequence is TGCGCCAGCAGCCAACCAGACAGGGGGAAGGGAGATACGCAGTATTTT. Translation gives CASSQPDRGKGDTQYF.

The chain joins TRBV11-2 to TRBJ2-5; TRBD2 is a possible D gene (7 bases). Per germline, CDR1 SGHAT and CDR2 FQNNGV. CDR3 length: 18 amino acids. Trimming removed 5 bases from V and 4 bases from J, with 26 bases in between. CDR3 residues: CASSPWRGLARPPETQYF. In DNA form, the CDR3 reads TGTGCCAGCAGCCCCTGGCGGGGGCTAGCCCGGCCCCCAGAGACCCAGTACTTC. The complete variable domain, with remaining parts taken from reference TRBV11-2 and TRBJ2-5, reads EAGVAQSPRYKIIEKRQSVAFWCNPISGHATLYWYQQILGQGPKLLIQFQNNGVVDDSQLPKDRFSAERLKGVDSTLKIQPAKLEDSAVYLCASSPWRGLARPPETQYFGPGTRLLVL.

This clonotype was seen ten or more times. This chain connects TRBV28 to TRBJ1-5, with D tentatively TRBD1 (6 bases). The CDR3 consists of 15 residues. Trimming pared 4 bases from V and 0 bases from J, leaving 10 bases between. Germline loops: CDR1 MDHEN, CDR2 SYDVKM. The DNA for the CDR3 is TGTGCCAGCAGTTCGGACAGTTATAGCAATCAGCCCCAGCATTTT. Amino acid sequence: CASSSDSYSNQPQHF.

This clonotype was detected a few times. The chain recombines TRBV12-3 or TRBV12-4 with TRBJ1-2; the D is unclear. V was trimmed by 2 bases and J by 3 bases, leaving 4 bases between them. The CDR3 length is 12 residues. The CDR3 protein is CASSLLHYGYTF. CDR3 DNA: TGTGCCAGCAGTTTACTTCACTATGGCTACACCTTC.

V usage is TRBV5-1 and J usage is TRBJ2-5; D not certain. The CDR3 consists of 13 residues. Trimming removed 7 bases from V and 2 bases from J, with 12 bases in between. Per germline, CDR1 SGHRS and CDR2 YFSETQ. CDR3 DNA: TGCGCCAGCCGCCTCGGCCTGCAAGAGACCCAGTACTTC. It specifies CASRLGLQETQYF.

The V call is TRBV29-1, the J call TRBJ2-2, with 9 nucleotides matching TRBD2. The germline CDR1 and CDR2 sequences are SQVTM and ANQGSEA. There are 16 residues in the CDR3. Trimming removed 1 base from V and 4 bases from J; junction bases left unmatched: 7. The CDR3 nucleotides read TGCAGCGTTGAAGGAATAGCGGGAGTGGGCACCGGGGAGCTGTTTTTT. It encodes CSVEGIAGVGTGELFF.

The rearrangement links TRBV11-2 to TRBJ2-7; the match to TRBD2 covers 9 bases. This CDR3 has 15 residues. Losses at the gene ends were 0 bases for V and 9 bases for J; bases not matched to a gene: 9. Germline V gene sequence: CDR1 SGHAT, CDR2 FQNNGV. CDR3 nucleotides: TGTGCCAGCAGCTTAGAGGCCTTTGCGGGAGGGGGGCAGTACTTC. This codes for CASSLEAFAGGGQYF.

This sequence joins TRBV18 and TRBJ2-7, with D uncertain. This CDR3 is 11 amino acids long. Germline V lookup: CDR1 KGHSH, CDR2 LQKENI. V was trimmed by 3 bases and J by 6 bases, leaving 6 bases between them. As DNA, the CDR3 is TGTGCCAGCTCACCCGAGAGCGAGCAGTACTTC. Translating gives CASSPESEQYF.

The chain combines TRBV29-1 with TRBJ2-5; 11 nucleotides agree with TRBD2. The CDR3 runs 14 residues. Germline V gene sequence: CDR1 SQVTM, CDR2 ANQGSEA. Trimming took 6 bases from V and 2 from J; bases not matched to a gene: 5. The DNA of the CDR3 is TGCAGCGTCGCTCGACTAGCGGGGCAAGAGACCCAGTACTTC. This gives the protein CSVARLAGQETQYF.

This clonotype was seen a handful of times. The genes are TRBV3-1 and TRBJ1-6; the D gene is possibly TRBD1 (5 bases). Trimming took 5 bases from V and 7 from J, leaving 12 bases between them. The CDR3 runs 14 residues. Germline loops: CDR1 LGHDT, CDR2 YNNKEL (reference sequence). This CDR3 reads CASSSGTANSPLHF. The CDR3 bases are TGTGCCAGCAGCTCCGGGACGGCAAATTCACCCCTCCACTTT.

This clonotype has only a few counts. This chain links TRBV10-3 with TRBJ1-5; 9 bases are a match to TRBD1. CDR1 and CDR2 from the germline V gene are ENHRY and SYGVKD. CDR3 size: 13 residues. Losses at the gene ends were 6 bases for V and 6 bases for J; bases not matched to a gene: 3. CDR3 in amino acids: CAIRGDRAQPQHF. CDR3 nucleotide sequence: TGTGCCATCAGGGGGGACAGGGCTCAGCCCCAGCATTTT.

This sequence joins TRBV7-3 and TRBJ2-1, with 7 bases lining up with TRBD2. V shed 1 base and J 5 bases; nucleotides not matched to a gene: 5. Germline V lookup: CDR1 SGHTA, CDR2 FQGTGA. The CDR3 sequence is 15 residues long. In DNA, the CDR3 is TGTGCCAGCAGCTTAATGGCGGGAGTGAACAATGAGCAGTTCTTC. This encodes CASSLMAGVNNEQFF.

There are a few counts of this clonotype. The chain recombines TRBV28 with TRBJ2-3; TRBD1 matches at 8 bases. Germline V lookup: CDR1 MDHEN, CDR2 SYDVKM. Unmatched junction bases numbered 7, after V lost 6 bases and J lost 2 bases. This CDR3 spans 15 amino acids. The CDR3 here is CASRPRDRHTDTQYF. For the CDR3, the DNA is TGTGCCAGCAGGCCTCGGGACAGGCACACAGATACGCAGTATTTT.

The chain combines TRBV28 with TRBJ2-2; either TRBD1 or TRBD2 may fit D (5 bases each). Germline loops: CDR1 MDHEN, CDR2 SYDVKM. This CDR3 has 16 residues. V was pared by 3 bases and J by 4 bases, with 15 bases between. In DNA form, the CDR3 reads TGTGCCAGCAGTTTTCTCGGGACGGATCCCACCGGGGAGCTGTTTTTT. This translates into CASSFLGTDPTGELFF.

A few counts support this clonotype. This chain connects TRBV7-9 to TRBJ2-5; 14 nucleotides agree with TRBD2. Unmatched junction bases numbered 2, after V lost 5 bases and J lost 3 bases. Germline V CDR1 and CDR2: SEHNR, FQNEAQ (reference sequence). The CDR3 extends over 15 amino acids. CDR3 sequence reads: CASSLTSGREETQYF. The CDR3 coding sequence is TGTGCCAGCAGCCTGACTAGCGGGAGGGAAGAGACCCAGTACTTC.

This clonotype was counted a few times. This chain joins TRBV6-5 and TRBJ2-7; the match to TRBD1 covers 9 bases. Looked up from germline, CDR1 is MNHEY and CDR2 is SVGAGI. The trim removed 2 bases at V and 3 bases at J, leaving 5 bases unmatched. The CDR3 is made up of 15 amino acids. In DNA, the CDR3 is TGTGCCAGCAGTTACGGCGGGACAGGGCTCTACGAGCAGTACTTC. Encoded protein: CASSYGGTGLYEQYF.

The sample holds a few counts of this clonotype. The chain recombines TRBV7-9 with TRBJ2-1, with D hard to call. The CDR3 covers 15 residues. Germline CDR1 and CDR2: SEHNR and FQNEAQ (reference sequence). Between the trimmed V and J ends, which lost 7 bases and 10 bases, there was a span of 23 bases. The CDR3 nucleotides read TGTGCCAGCATCCTAGGTTCACTCCTCGGCCAAGAGCAGTTCTTC. This codes for CASILGSLLGQEQFF.

This chain connects TRBV2 to TRBJ2-1; no firm D call. The CDR3 loop spans 14 amino acids. Trimming removed 1 base at V and 7 bases at J, with 11 bases between. Germline V gene sequence: CDR1 SNHLY, CDR2 FYNNEI. The CDR3 reads CASSEEGGPNEQFF. DNA of the CDR3: TGTGCCAGCAGTGAAGAGGGCGGCCCAAATGAGCAGTTCTTC.

This clonotype was seen a few times. The chain employs TRBV6-1 and TRBJ2-7, with a weak D call TRBD1 (6 bases). Trimming left V 7 bases short and J 5 bases short, with 15 bases between. Germline V gives CDR1 MNHNS, CDR2 SASEGT. This CDR3 has 13 amino acids. The CDR3 here is CASTPGAGNEQYF. The CDR3 bases are TGTGCCAGCACTCCAGGGGCCGGGAACGAGCAGTACTTC.

The CDR3 here is CASSQVGTLTNDTQYF. CDR3 DNA: TGCGCCAGCAGCCAAGTGGGCACCCTGACGAATGATACGCAGTATTTT. The chain employs TRBV4-1 and TRBJ2-3; D not resolved. This CDR3 has 16 residues. V was shortened by 1 base and J by 6 bases, with 17 bases between the two germline ends. Germline V lookup: CDR1 MGHRA, CDR2 YSYEKL.

In its sample, this clonotype was seen a few times. The chain is built from TRBV5-1 and TRBJ1-1; D is unresolved. Germline assignment: CDR1 SGHRS and CDR2 YFSETQ. The CDR3 covers 14 residues. Trimming cost V 4 bases and J 4 bases, with 14 bases left between them. CDR3 amino acids: CASSGQATVTEAFF. The CDR3 nucleotides read TGCGCCAGCAGCGGTCAGGCGACGGTCACTGAAGCTTTCTTT.

The V and J genes are TRBV19 and TRBJ2-7; D gene ambiguous. V was clipped by 5 bases and J by 0 bases, with 11 bases between them. CDR1 LNHDA and CDR2 SQIVND come from the germline V gene (reference sequence). This CDR3 has 14 amino acids. Here the CDR3 reads CASSPDPGSYEQYF. CDR3 coding DNA: TGTGCCAGTAGTCCCGACCCGGGCTCCTACGAGCAGTACTTC.

The V and J genes are TRBV5-5 and TRBJ1-5, with TRBD1 matching 7 bases. The germline CDR1 and CDR2 sequences are SGHKS and YYEKEE (reference sequence). This CDR3 has 15 residues. Trimming cost V 2 bases and J 4 bases; bases outside gene matches: 6. This chain's CDR3 is CASSLGPGGNQPQHF. CDR3 coding DNA: TGTGCCAGCAGCTTAGGTCCAGGGGGAAATCAGCCCCAGCATTTT.